This T cell receptor (beta chain) was sequenced in a study of T cells in Graves' hyperthyroidism and ophthalmopathy. Amplification yielded TCR beta CDR3 regions, with RNA transcripts as the source. First-round RT-PCR targeting the TCR CDR3 was performed with the HTBI primer set. TCRdb independently ran MiXCR on the multiplex PCR reads; one entry per CDR3 protein. The data hold roughly 530,000 distinct CDR3 sequences, with about 15% observed a single time. Study-wide findings and caveats: Most thyroid clonotypes that were expanded above 0.001 also turned up in blood.

This clonotype was counted ten times or more. Its antigen is still unknown. CDR1 is MDHEN and CDR2 is SYDVKM in the germline V gene. There are 15 residues in the CDR3. The J segment lost 4 bases and the V segment lost 1 base, leaving 2 bases of the junction unmatched. The sample consisted of blood. The TCR sequence derives from a woman between 18 and 29 years old with Graves' ophthalmopathy. This chain joins TRBV28 and TRBJ2-1, with TRBD2 matching 9 bases. CDR3 in amino acids: CASSLFSGGYNEQFF. Here the CDR3 DNA reads TGTGCCAGCAGTTTATTTAGCGGGGGTTACAATGAGCAGTTCTTC.